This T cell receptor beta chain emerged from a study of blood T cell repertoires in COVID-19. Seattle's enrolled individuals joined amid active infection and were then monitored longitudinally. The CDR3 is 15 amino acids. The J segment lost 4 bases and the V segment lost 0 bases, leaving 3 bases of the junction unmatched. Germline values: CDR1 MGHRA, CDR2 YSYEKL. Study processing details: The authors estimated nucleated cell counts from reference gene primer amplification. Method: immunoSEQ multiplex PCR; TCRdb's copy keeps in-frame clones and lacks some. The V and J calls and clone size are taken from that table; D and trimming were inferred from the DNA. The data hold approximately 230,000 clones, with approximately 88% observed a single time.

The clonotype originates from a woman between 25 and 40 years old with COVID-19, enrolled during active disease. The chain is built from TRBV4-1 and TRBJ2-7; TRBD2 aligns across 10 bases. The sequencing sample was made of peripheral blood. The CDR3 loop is CASSQETSGLYEQYF. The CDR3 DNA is TGCGCCAGCAGCCAAGAGACTAGCGGGCTATACGAGCAGTACTTC.